This T cell receptor beta chain is drawn from a study of Ad26.COV2.S vaccination and SARS-CoV-2 variants (dated by TCRdb to about 2021). Regarding the study in general: Vaccine-arm donors came from COV1001, a multicentre, randomized, double-blind, placebo-controlled phase I-IIa trial of Ad26.COV2.S in healthy adults. Blinding of investigators to trial group allocation was maintained during experiments and outcome assessment. The specificity and breadth of SARS-CoV-2-reactive T cell receptors after Ad26.COV2.S vaccination were assessed by TCRbeta repertoire sequencing. Ad26.COV2.S was administered intramuscularly at a dose of 5x10^10 or 1x10^11 viral particles, either as one shot or as two shots given 56 days apart. A total of roughly 30 samples were included in the TCR-sequenced set, comprising about 20 Ad26.COV2.S vaccine recipients, 5 placebo recipients and 8 SARS-CoV-2 convalescent individuals. Trial participants were randomized into five groups of five: low-dose or high-dose Ad26.COV2.S given once or twice, or placebo on both occasions.

Regarding this clone: The specificity of this receptor is unknown. Within one base of it there is no much larger clone, and no base qualities were kept.

The paper's findings and limits, for the study overall: Ad26.COV2.S recipients had higher spike-specific TCR breadth than placebo recipients (P = 0.0014). Vaccine and placebo recipients had comparable non-spike TCR breadth, which fits with the vaccine containing only spike. Comparing responses between vaccine doses or regimens was not something the study was powered to do. The authors noted that total T cell responses may have been underestimated by the TCR breadth and depth analyses. After vaccination, spike-specific CD8+ and CD4+ T cell responses were reported to show substantial breadth.

The treatment or condition label for this specimen denotes: over 15 received Ad26.COV2.S at low or high dose, single or two shots; a few received placebo; per-sample allocation not given. Repertoires of vaccine and placebo recipients were sequenced from samples collected on day 63 after the first injection. Cohort 1b enrolled around 23 adults aged 18-55 years at a single site in Boston, USA, between 29 July and 7 August 2020. Ad26.COV2.S consisted of a replication-incompetent adenovirus type 26 vector by which a prefusion-stabilized SARS-CoV-2 spike protein from the original Wuhan strain was expressed. The CDR3 starts with the cysteine, ends with the phenylalanine, and has 13 residues. CDR3 DNA only is kept here, 39 bases in frame from base 1. Taken from the germline V gene, the CDR1 and CDR2 loops are MNHEY and SVGAGI. V is pared back by 6 bases and J by 4 bases, with 12 bases lying between the germline termini.

The immunoSEQ Assay was the method used to sequence TCRbeta CDR3 regions. After extraction, genomic DNA underwent amplification by bias-controlled multiplex PCR, followed by high-throughput sequencing. As for the original processing: To quantify the absolute abundance of every unique TCRbeta CDR3 region, sequences were collapsed and filtered. T cell fraction was estimated by normalization of TCRbeta template counts to usable DNA, with usable DNA being measured through amplification of reference genes present in all nucleated cells. Repertoire TCRs were annotated as SARS-CoV-2-specific when V gene, CDR3 amino acid sequence and J gene were exactly matched to a known reactive TCR set. MIRA supplied the reference SARS-CoV-2 TCR set, which was filtered for enrichment in COVID-19-positive ImmuneCODE repertoires so that public or cross-reactive TCRs were removed. Using the MIRA antigens, annotated TCRs were further analysed by specific ORF or by position within an ORF. Breadth was defined as the number of annotated unique rearrangements divided by the total number of unique productive rearrangements, and depth was defined as the summed frequency of the annotated unique rearrangements. Group comparisons of TCR breadth used two-sided Wilcoxon rank-sum tests. This immuneACCESS table, as held by TCRdb, lists in-frame sequences with V and J called but not all clones. Of the missing ones, under half trace to an unresolved V gene in checked studies; the others have no known cause. That table supplies the V and J calls and clone size; D and trimming were determined from the DNA. The sample contains about 680,000 clones, more than 70% of them found a single time. The ten largest make up about 1.5% of the sample.

The sequences come from peripheral blood, collected in a trial of Ad26.COV2.S vaccine versus placebo. The chain links TRBV6-5 with TRBJ1-2; TRBD1 is possibly the D segment (5 matching bases). The receptor was isolated from a person aged 18-60 years who received the Ad26.COV2.S COVID-19 vaccine or a placebo. The sequence in DNA is TGTGCCAGCAGACGACAGATTTTCTATGGCTACACCTTC. The resulting protein is CASRRQIFYGYTF.